What follows describes a single T cell receptor (beta chain). Which antigen it targets is not known. No base quality values were provided; no much bigger clone lies one nucleotide off. The data belong to a study of cytomegalovirus exposure and HLA in healthy donors (dated by TCRdb to 2017 to 2019). Background on the whole study: According to an earlier analysis of around 600 of the donors, about 179 million T cells yielded 117 million unique TCR beta sequences and 250 to 350 Gb of sequence data. Besides the first cohort of about 730 subjects, a separate validation cohort made up of roughly 130 different subjects was used. Among the roughly 400 genotyped donors, approximately 76% belonged to the genetic ancestry cluster associated with self-reported Caucasian donors. Class I and class II HLA loci were covered by the typing at four-digit resolution. Across approximately 400 genotyped donors of the cohort, an average of roughly 250,000 unique TCR beta nucleotide sequences per donor were sequenced, and roughly a sixth of those sequences were non-productive. The study used immunosequencing to profile the T cell repertoires of some 600 subjects and linked those repertoires to cytomegalovirus serostatus. An earlier analysis of around 580 of the donors used high-throughput TCR beta sequencing to judge whether each TCR beta V gene segment behaved as functional or pseudogenic. The number of typed donors differed by locus: about 620-630 for A, B, C, DRB1 and DQB1; 522 for DQA1; approximately 600 for DPA1; and roughly 450 for DPB1. Rather than drawing on any new phenotypic data, the later analysis identified candidate immune exposures from TCR beta sequences and the way those sequences occurred across donors. To study patterns of TCR occurrence, a later analysis re-analyzed previously published TCR beta repertoires from 666 donors and added high-resolution HLA genotyping. About five DR-DQ haplotypes were handled as single units for association and clustering, since linkage in the cohort was strong. An early release covering just under 650 HLA-typed donors comprised about 310 gigabases of sequencing data and tens of millions of unique TCR sequences. The study was designed to test whether signatures of past pathogen exposure could be identified by cataloging public T cell receptors. All discovery cohort repertoires had been generated on a single sequencing platform. High-throughput TCR immunosequencing, statistical association of individual TCRs with disease status, and machine learning were combined to predict cytomegalovirus infection status. Donor age, sex, ethnicity and CMV serostatus were compiled alongside the repertoire data. In a later genetic analysis, genome-wide SNP genotypes for about three fifths of the roughly 670 donors were used, and that subset was treated as a discovery cohort. Study-level results and caveats: HLA typing was unavailable for some donors at each locus, so association tests used only the typed subset. In a later genetic analysis, fewer N-insertions in productive TCRs were reported among donors in an Asian-associated ancestry cluster than the approximately 710-donor mean. V-gene and J-gene trimming of TCR beta chains was associated with a missense DCLRE1C variant in a later genetic analysis, and the association was replicated in an independent cohort. This cohort had only TCR beta chains sequenced, and the lack of alpha or paired-chain data limited which features could be detected. A later analysis reported that several top co-occurrence clusters appeared linked to parvovirus B19, influenza, CMV and Epstein-Barr virus. Some IMGT-functional V segments, including TRBV6-2 and TRBV6-3, could not be told apart with the 87-base-pair reads, so those segments were excluded. Immune exposure information for the cohort was limited to CMV serostatus. Broadly in line with IMGT annotations, most TCR beta V segments showed up in productive rearrangements about 87% or about 30% of the time in an earlier analysis of a few hundred of the donors. The classifier was reported to diagnose cytomegalovirus status with high specificity and sensitivity in both the original and validation cohorts. A further reported finding was that TCR beta sequences accurately predicted the HLA-A and HLA-B alleles for most subjects in the first cohort. In a later analysis, HLA-associated TCR beta chains showed more clonal expansion and lower generation probabilities than non-associated chains that were equally common. Linkage disequilibrium might explain the correlated functional status among segregating V segments, but an unknown experimental factor could not be excluded. Because counts were too low, about 18 rarely observed V segments, including chromosome 9 orphons, were excluded from the earlier analysis of 587 of the donors. According to a later analysis, most CMV-associated TCR beta chains appeared to be HLA-restricted, and the HLA associations seemed to be driven largely by CMV exposure. A few of the identified cytomegalovirus-associated TCR beta chains were confirmed in vitro to be specific for cytomegalovirus antigens. The presence/absence analyses assumed that sequencing depth was roughly uniform across donors, and that assumption may not be true. The authors suggested that the approach could potentially be extended to other disease states and immunological phenotypes. In a later analysis, some 17,000 TCR beta sequences were associated with specific HLA alleles at a false discovery rate of 0.05. A group of highly shared sequence variants was considered likely to be a technical artifact of the sequencing pipeline. While some public TCRs were present in many individuals, most TCR sequences turned up only very rarely across donors. In the study, 150 to 200 TCR beta chains were listed as associated with cytomegalovirus. According to a later analysis, TCR association rates differed among HLA loci, with DRB1 alleles showing the most associated TCRs and HLA-C alleles showing the fewest. Strong co-occurrence of HLA alleles, especially DR and DQ, made assigning TCR associations to individual alleles difficult.

The cohort consisted of 600 or so healthy bone marrow donors. At the time of sampling, every cohort member was nominally healthy, though immune exposures that went unrecorded were likely present. The donor was CMV seropositive and was included in the group of 300 or so seropositive cohort members. A peripheral blood sample was collected from each donor, and TCR beta sequencing was performed on peripheral blood mononuclear cells. Genomic DNA extraction from the blood cell samples was performed with the Qiagen DNeasy Blood Extraction Kit. The germline V gene encodes CDR1 KGHSH and CDR2 LQKENI. The CDR3 numbers 15 residues from cysteine through phenylalanine. The entry retains the CDR3 DNA only, 45 bases that are in frame from base 1. V and J are truncated by 2 bases and 2 bases respectively, leaving an intervening sequence of 13 bases. Preparation of the library involved the immunoSEQ multiplex PCR assay. For the multiplex PCR, a mixture combining 60 forward primers for TCR Vbeta segments and 13 reverse primers for TCR Jbeta segments was used. A multiplex PCR assay on genomic DNA amplified the CDR3 region of rearranged TCR beta genes. On the Illumina HiSeq System, the amplified TCR beta libraries were sequenced as 87-base-pair reads. In the authors' own workflow: In a later analysis, roughly 80 million unique TCR beta chains were counted across the 650 to 700 repertoires, and roughly 9.9 million of these chains were shared by at least two donors. A nearest-neighbor algorithm error-corrected the raw reads and collapsed the reads into unique sequences, merging closely related sequences to remove PCR and sequencing errors. CDR3 sequences were aligned to IMGT reference sequences to assign V, D and J gene segments. For a sequence to be retained, a match of at least six nucleotides was required to both a V gene segment and a J gene segment. A rearrangement was called productive if the CDR3 had no stop codons and remained in frame with V and J, and every other rearrangement was called non-productive. Following IMGT convention, CDR3 was defined as the stretch from the second conserved V-encoded cysteine up to the conserved J-encoded phenylalanine. Sequences without an unambiguous match to a single V gene segment were excluded from the earlier analysis of about 640 of the donors. In an earlier analysis of a few hundred of the donors, V segments were called functional above 56.7% productive rearrangements and were called segregating when the between-donor standard deviation exceeded 5%. A statistical classification framework was built to diagnose cytomegalovirus status from the catalog of TCR beta chain sequences. V and J gene assignment, in a later analysis, came from comparing TCR nucleotide sequences with IMGT/GENE-DB human TR gene sequences. The TCRdist pipeline was used in a later analysis to assign CDR3 sequences and most-parsimonious VDJ recombination scenarios. A later analysis defined each TCR beta chain by its CDR3 amino acid sequence plus V-gene family, and excluded reads lacking a unique V-gene family. As a way to deal with suspected cross-contamination and a sequencing artifact, a later analysis dropped under 600 nucleotide sequences that were highly shared and had low generation probability. In a later analysis, a clonal expansion index for each public chain was calculated from normalized within-repertoire ranks of inferred template counts. In a later analysis, generation probabilities were computed with a VDJ recombination model fitted to out-of-frame rearrangements, and the resulting probabilities were checked against IGoR. In a later analysis, TCR-TCR, TCR-HLA and TCR-CMV co-occurrence was scored with hypergeometric tests, and a repertoire-size bias correction was applied to TCR pairs. A later analysis estimated false discovery rates by permuting HLA or CMV assignments 20 times. In a later analysis, co-occurring TCRs were grouped using DBSCAN, and TCRdist sequence similarity was added for clustering within HLA-allele-positive subsets. Co-occurrence clustering excluded repertoires with fewer than 30,000 or more than 120,000 public chains, plus five with anomalous nucleotide sharing. As stored in TCRdb, this immuneACCESS dataset retains in-frame rearrangements with V and J assigned. A fraction of the clones does not appear; measured against another copy, unresolved V genes explain less than half of the discrepancy, and the remainder lacks a known reason. The DNA gave D and trimming, while V, J and clone size come from that table. Here the sample has over 30,000 clones; roughly 67% occur a single time. The top ten clones comprise around 10% of the sample.

This receptor was taken from a man aged 40-55 years in good health and CMV-seropositive. The sample was PBMCs. This chain joins TRBV18 to TRBJ2-7, with the D gene not confidently named. The nucleotide sequence reads TGTGCCAGCTCACCATCCGTTTCCCACACCTACGAGCAGTACTTC. Translated, this gives CASSPSVSHTYEQYF.